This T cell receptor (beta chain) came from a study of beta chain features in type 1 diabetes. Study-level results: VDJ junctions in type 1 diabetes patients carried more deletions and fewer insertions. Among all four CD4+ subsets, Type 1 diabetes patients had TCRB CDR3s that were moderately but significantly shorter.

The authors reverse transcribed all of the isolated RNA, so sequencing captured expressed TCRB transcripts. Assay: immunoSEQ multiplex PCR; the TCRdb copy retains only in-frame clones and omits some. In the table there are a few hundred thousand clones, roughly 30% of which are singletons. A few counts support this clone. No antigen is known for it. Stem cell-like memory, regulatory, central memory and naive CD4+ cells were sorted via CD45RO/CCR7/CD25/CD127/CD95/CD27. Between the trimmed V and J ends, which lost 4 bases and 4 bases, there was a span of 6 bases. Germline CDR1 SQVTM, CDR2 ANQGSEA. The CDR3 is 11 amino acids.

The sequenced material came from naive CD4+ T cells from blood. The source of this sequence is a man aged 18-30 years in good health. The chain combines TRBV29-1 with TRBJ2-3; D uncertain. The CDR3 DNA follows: TGCAGCGTTGGTAGTTCAGATACGCAGTATTTT. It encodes CSVGSSDTQYF.